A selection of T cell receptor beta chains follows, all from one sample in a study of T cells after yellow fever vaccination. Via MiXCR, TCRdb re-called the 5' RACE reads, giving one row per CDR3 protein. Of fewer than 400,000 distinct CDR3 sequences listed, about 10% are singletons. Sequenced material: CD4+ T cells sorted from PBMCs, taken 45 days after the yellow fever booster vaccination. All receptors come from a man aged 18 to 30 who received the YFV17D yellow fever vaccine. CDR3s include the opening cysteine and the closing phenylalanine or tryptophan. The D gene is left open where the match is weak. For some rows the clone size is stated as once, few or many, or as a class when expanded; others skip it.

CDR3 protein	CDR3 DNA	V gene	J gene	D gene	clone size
CASRSGPSGNTIYF	TGTGCCAGCAGATCCGGCCCCTCTGGAAACACCATATATTTT	TRBV7-9	TRBJ1-3	-	-
CASSLGGGNGELFF	TGTGCCAGCAGCTTAGGAGGCGGGAACGGGGAGCTGTTTTTT	TRBV7-2	TRBJ2-2	-	-
CASSLRSLGLAKNIQYF	TGTGCCAGCAGTTTAAGAAGCTTAGGACTAGCCAAAAACATTCAGTACTTC	TRBV27	TRBJ2-4	-	-
CASSVTTATNEKLFF	TGTGCCAGCAGCGTAACGACTGCAACTAATGAAAAACTGTTTTTT	TRBV9	TRBJ1-4	-	few
CASTSGGGLFTGELFF	TGTGCCAGCACCTCAGGTGGAGGGTTATTCACCGGGGAGCTGTTTTTT	TRBV9	TRBJ2-2	-	few
CASSPRAGPTTGELFF	TGTGCCAGCTCACCACGGGCAGGGCCAACCACCGGGGAGCTGTTTTTT	TRBV18	TRBJ2-2	-	-
CACSSTGKETQYF	TGCGCCTGCAGCTCGACAGGGAAGGAGACCCAGTACTTC	TRBV5-1	TRBJ2-5	TRBD1	few
CASSEANTGGAGYTF	TGTGCCAGCAGTGAAGCGAACACAGGGGGCGCGGGCTACACCTTC	TRBV2	TRBJ1-2	TRBD1	-
CASSVAGASTDTQYF	TGTGCCAGCAGCGTCGCGGGGGCCAGCACAGATACGCAGTATTTT	TRBV9	TRBJ2-3	-	many
CASSLSRLAGPHGDEQFF	TGCGCCAGCAGCTTGAGTAGGCTAGCGGGGCCCCACGGGGATGAGCAGTTCTTC	TRBV5-1	TRBJ2-1	TRBD2	many
CASSPRNRGREDTQYF	TGTGCCAGCTCCCCACGGAACAGGGGGCGGGAAGATACGCAGTATTTT	TRBV18	TRBJ2-3	TRBD1	few
CATSDPGQGTGELFF	TGTGCCACCAGTGATCCGGGACAGGGCACCGGGGAGCTGTTTTTT	TRBV24-1	TRBJ2-2	TRBD1	many
CATSDITGVETQYF	TGTGCCACCAGTGATATTACAGGGGTGGAGACCCAGTACTTC	TRBV24-1	TRBJ2-5	TRBD1	few
CSARRTSGGRLKGETQYF	TGCAGTGCTAGACGGACTAGCGGGGGCCGCCTAAAAGGCGAGACCCAGTACTTC	TRBV20-1	TRBJ2-5	TRBD2	few
CATSVPATDTQYF	TGTGCCACCAGTGTACCCGCCACAGATACGCAGTATTTT	TRBV24-1	TRBJ2-3	-	few
CASSPTGDPYEQYF	TGTGCCAGCAGCCCTACAGGGGACCCCTACGAGCAGTACTTC	TRBV7-9	TRBJ2-7	TRBD1	-